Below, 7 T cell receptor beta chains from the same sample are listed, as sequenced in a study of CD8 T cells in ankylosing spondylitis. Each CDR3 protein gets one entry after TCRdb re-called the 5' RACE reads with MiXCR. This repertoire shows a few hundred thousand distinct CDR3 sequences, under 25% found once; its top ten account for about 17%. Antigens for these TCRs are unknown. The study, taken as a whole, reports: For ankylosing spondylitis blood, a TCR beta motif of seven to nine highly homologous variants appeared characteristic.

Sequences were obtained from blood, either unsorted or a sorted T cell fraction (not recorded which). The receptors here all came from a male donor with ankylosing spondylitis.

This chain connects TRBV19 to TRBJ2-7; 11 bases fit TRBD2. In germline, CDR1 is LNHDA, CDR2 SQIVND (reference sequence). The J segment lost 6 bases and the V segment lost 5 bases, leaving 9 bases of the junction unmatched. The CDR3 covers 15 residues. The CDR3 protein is CASSVLGTSGSEQYF. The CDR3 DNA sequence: TGTGCCAGTAGTGTACTCGGGACTAGCGGTTCCGAGCAGTACTTC.

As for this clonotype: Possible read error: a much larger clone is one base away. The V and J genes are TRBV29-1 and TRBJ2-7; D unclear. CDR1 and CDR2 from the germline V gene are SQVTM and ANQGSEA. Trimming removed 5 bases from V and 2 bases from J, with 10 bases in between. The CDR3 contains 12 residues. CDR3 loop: CSVSQNTYEQYF. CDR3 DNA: TGCAGCGTTTCTCAGAACACCTACGAGCAGTACTTC.

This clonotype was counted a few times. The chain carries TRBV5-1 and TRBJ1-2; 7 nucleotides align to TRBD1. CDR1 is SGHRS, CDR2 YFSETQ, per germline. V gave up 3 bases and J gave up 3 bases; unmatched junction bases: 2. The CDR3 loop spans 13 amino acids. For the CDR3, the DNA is TGCGCCAGCAGCTCCGGGACAGACTATGGCTACACCTTC. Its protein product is CASSSGTDYGYTF.

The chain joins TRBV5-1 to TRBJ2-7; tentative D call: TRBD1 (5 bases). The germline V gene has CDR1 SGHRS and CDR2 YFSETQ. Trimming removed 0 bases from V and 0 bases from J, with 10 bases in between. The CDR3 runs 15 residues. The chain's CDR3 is CASSLAPGHSYEQYF. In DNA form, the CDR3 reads TGCGCCAGCAGCTTGGCCCCAGGGCACTCCTACGAGCAGTACTTC.

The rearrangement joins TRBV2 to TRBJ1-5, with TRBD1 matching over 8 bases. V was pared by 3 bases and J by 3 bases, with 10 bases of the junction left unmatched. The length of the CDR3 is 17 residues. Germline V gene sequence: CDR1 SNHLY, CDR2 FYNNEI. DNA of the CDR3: TGTGCCAGCAGTGACGCCCTTAGACAGGGGACCAATCAGCCCCAGCATTTT. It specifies CASSDALRQGTNQPQHF.

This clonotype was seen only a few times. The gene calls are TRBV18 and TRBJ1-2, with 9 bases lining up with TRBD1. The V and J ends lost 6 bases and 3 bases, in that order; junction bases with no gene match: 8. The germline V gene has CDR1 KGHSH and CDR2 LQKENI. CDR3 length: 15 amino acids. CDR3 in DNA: TGTGCCAGCTCCCGGCCGGGACAGGGTGACTATGGCTACACCTTC. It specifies CASSRPGQGDYGYTF.

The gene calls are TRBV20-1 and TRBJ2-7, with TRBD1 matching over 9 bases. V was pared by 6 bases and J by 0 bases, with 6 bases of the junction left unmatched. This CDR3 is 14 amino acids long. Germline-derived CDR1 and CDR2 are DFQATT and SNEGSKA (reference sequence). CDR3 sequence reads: CSAFGQGNSYEQYF. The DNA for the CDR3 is TGCAGTGCCTTCGGACAGGGGAACTCCTACGAGCAGTACTTC.